This T cell receptor beta chain stems from a study of T cell clones after liver transplantation. In the study overall: Third-party-reactive TCRbeta sequences from pre-transplant mixed lymphocyte reactions served as antigen-independent comparators.

The germline V gene has CDR1 MDHEN and CDR2 SYDVKM. The junction had 5 bases not matched to a gene; V was cut back by 10 bases and J by 7 bases. The CDR3 consists of 12 residues. Profiling relied on immunoSEQ multiplex PCR, and the TCRdb table lists in-frame clones only, not all of them. The table includes 45,000 to 60,000 clones, around 70% detected once. This sequence was found in a human patient who received a liver transplant. The graft donor may have given rise to some T cells. The rearrangement joins TRBV28 to TRBJ2-1, with TRBD1 identical over 9 bases. This material consisted of CD4+ T cells from blood, taken at the roughly 15-month timepoint. This chain's CDR3 is CAIRQGVNEQFF. CDR3 DNA: TGTGCCATCAGACAGGGGGTAAATGAGCAGTTCTTC.